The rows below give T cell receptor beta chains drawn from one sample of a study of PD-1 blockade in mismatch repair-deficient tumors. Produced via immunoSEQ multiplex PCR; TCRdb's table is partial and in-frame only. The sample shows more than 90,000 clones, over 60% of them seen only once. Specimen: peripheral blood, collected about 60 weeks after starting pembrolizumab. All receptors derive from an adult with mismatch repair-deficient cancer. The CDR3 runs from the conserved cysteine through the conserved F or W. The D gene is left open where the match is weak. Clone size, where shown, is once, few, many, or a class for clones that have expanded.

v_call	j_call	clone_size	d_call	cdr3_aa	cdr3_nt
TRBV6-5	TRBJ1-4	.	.	CASSSRGQGNEKLFF	TGTGCCAGTAGTTCGCGGGGGCAGGGGAATGAAAAACTGTTTTTT
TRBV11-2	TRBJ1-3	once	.	CASSLDGRSGNTIYF	TGTGCCAGCAGCTTAGATGGACGGTCTGGAAACACCATATATTTT
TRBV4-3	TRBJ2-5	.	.	CASSQDRRETQYF	TGCGCCAGCAGCCAAGATCGGAGGGAGACCCAGTACTTC
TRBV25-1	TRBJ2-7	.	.	CATTRGKASEQYF	TGTGCCACGACAAGGGGCAAAGCTAGCGAGCAGTACTTC
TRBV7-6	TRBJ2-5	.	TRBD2	CASSFRLLAGGSLETQYF	TGTGCCAGCAGCTTCCGTTTATTAGCGGGAGGATCGTTAGAGACCCAGTACTTC
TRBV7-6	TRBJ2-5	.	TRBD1	CASSLWTGQETQYF	TGTGCCAGCAGCTTATGGACAGGGCAAGAGACCCAGTACTTC
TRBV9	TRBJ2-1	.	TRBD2	CASSVAPSGSLNEQFF	TGTGCCAGCAGCGTAGCTCCTAGCGGAAGCCTAAATGAGCAGTTCTTC
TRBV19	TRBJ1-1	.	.	CASSAATGARAFF	TGTGCCAGTAGTGCGGCCACGGGGGCGAGGGCTTTCTTT
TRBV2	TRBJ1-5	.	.	CASSGTNQPQHF	TGTGCCAGCAGTGGGACCAATCAGCCCCAGCATTTT
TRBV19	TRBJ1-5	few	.	CASSIPRGSDQPQHF	TGTGCCAGTAGTATTCCCAGGGGTAGCGATCAGCCCCAGCATTTT
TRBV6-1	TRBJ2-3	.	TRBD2	CASSEGGRPADTQYF	TGTGCCAGCAGTGAGGGCGGGAGGCCCGCCGATACGCAGTATTTT
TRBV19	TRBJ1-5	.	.	CATGTQGSNQPQHF	TGTGCCACAGGCACGCAAGGGAGCAATCAGCCCCAGCATTTT
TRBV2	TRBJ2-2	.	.	CASSVGNTGELFF	TGTGCCAGCAGTGTAGGGAACACCGGGGAGCTGTTTTTT
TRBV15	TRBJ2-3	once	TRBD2	CATSLRGRFSDTQYF	TGTGCCACCAGCTTGCGCGGGAGGTTTTCAGATACGCAGTATTTT
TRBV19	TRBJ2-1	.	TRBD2	CASSSGTSGLGRGNNEQFF	TGTGCCAGTAGCTCCGGAACTAGCGGGTTGGGAAGGGGCAACAATGAGCAGTTCTTC
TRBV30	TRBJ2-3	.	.	CAWSSLRTGMNTQYF	TGTGCCTGGAGCAGCCTTAGGACTGGGATGAATACGCAGTATTTT
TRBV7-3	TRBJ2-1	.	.	CASSLSRDPDNEQFF	TGTGCCAGCAGCTTATCGCGGGACCCAGACAATGAGCAGTTCTTC
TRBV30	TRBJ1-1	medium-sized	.	CAWSPFPRQTEAFF	TGTGCCTGGAGTCCCTTCCCTCGTCAGACTGAAGCTTTCTTT
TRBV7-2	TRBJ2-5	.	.	CASSFAQETQYF	TGTGCCAGCAGCTTTGCGCAAGAGACCCAGTACTTC
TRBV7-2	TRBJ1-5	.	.	CATTKIGNQPQHF	TGTGCCACCACCAAAATCGGCAATCAGCCCCAGCATTTT
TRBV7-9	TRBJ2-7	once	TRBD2	CASSRGTSGVYEQYF	TGTGCCAGCAGCCGAGGGACTAGCGGGGTATACGAGCAGTACTTC
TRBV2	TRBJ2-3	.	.	CASNSAPRDTQYF	TGTGCCAGCAACTCGGCCCCCCGAGATACGCAGTATTTT
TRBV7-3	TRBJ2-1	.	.	CASSLRRGDSYNEQFF	TGTGCCAGCAGCTTAAGGCGCGGGGACTCCTACAATGAGCAGTTCTTC
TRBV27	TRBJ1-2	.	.	CASSSSWEPASYGYTF	TGTGCCAGCAGTTCATCCTGGGAGCCCGCGAGCTATGGCTACACCTTC
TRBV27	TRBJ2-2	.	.	CASSLSGLTGELFF	TGTGCCAGCAGTTTATCGGGTCTTACCGGGGAGCTGTTTTTT
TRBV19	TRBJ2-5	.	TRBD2	CASMGLAGGEETQYF	TGTGCCAGCATGGGACTAGCGGGAGGGGAGGAGACCCAGTACTTC
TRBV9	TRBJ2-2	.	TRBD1	CASSVGQGDTGELFF	TGTGCCAGCAGCGTTGGACAGGGTGACACCGGGGAGCTGTTTTTT
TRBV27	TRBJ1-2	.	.	CASRSASQYGYTF	TGTGCCAGCAGATCCGCATCCCAGTATGGCTACACCTTC
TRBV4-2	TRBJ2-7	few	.	CASSQDQADLQYF	TGTGCCAGCAGCCAAGATCAGGCTGACCTCCAGTACTTC
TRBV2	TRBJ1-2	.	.	CASSDSRKDGYTF	TGTGCCAGCAGTGACAGTCGGAAGGATGGCTACACCTTC
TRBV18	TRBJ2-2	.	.	CASSLTSGQGTGELFF	TGTGCCAGCTCTCTCACTTCCGGCCAGGGTACCGGGGAGCTGTTTTTT
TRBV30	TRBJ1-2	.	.	CAWSPRTGILANYGYTF	TGTGCCTGGAGTCCGCGTACGGGTATTTTAGCTAACTATGGCTACACCTTC
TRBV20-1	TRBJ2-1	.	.	CSAEENEQFF	TGCAGTGCCGAGGAAAATGAGCAGTTCTTC
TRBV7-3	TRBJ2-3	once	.	CASSPLGPDTQYF	TGTGCCAGCAGCCCCTTGGGGCCAGATACGCAGTATTTT
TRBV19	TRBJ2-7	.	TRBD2	CASSMGTSGSYEQYF	TGTGCCAGTAGTATGGGGACTAGCGGATCCTACGAGCAGTACTTC
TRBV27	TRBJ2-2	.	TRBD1	CASSSPVGLGTGGSAGELFF	TGTGCCAGCAGTTCCCCCGTTGGGTTGGGGACAGGGGGCTCTGCCGGGGAGCTGTTTTTT
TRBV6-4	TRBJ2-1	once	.	CASSAGNEQFF	TGTGCCAGCAGTGCGGGGAATGAGCAGTTCTTC
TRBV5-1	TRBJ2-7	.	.	CASSPADPSYEQYF	TGCGCCAGCAGCCCGGCCGACCCTAGCTACGAGCAGTACTTC
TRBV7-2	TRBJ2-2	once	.	CASSLALDSGELFF	TGTGCCAGCAGCTTAGCCTTGGACTCCGGGGAGCTGTTTTTT
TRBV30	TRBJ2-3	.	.	CAWTSLNTQYF	TGTGCCTGGACCTCGTTGAATACGCAGTATTTT
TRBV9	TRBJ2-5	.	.	CASSEGDQETQYF	TGTGCCAGCAGCGAGGGGGACCAAGAGACCCAGTACTTC